A single sample is the source of the 31 T cell receptor beta chains below, sequenced in a study of post-analysis software for immune sequencing data. Findings and limits, study-wide: Patients carried 4 or 5 TRBV segments more frequently than controls did, and TRBV5-6, TRBV5-1 and TRBV20-1 were among them.

Incorporated into the TCR beta cDNA libraries were unique molecular identifiers, which served to reduce PCR and sequencing biases. In TCRdb, the PCR reads were re-called with MiXCR into one record per CDR3 protein. Among approximately 730,000 distinct CDR3 sequences listed, approximately 44% were seen once. Antigens of these TCRs are unknown. The sequenced sample consisted of blood. These receptors were obtained from a girl under 18 with multiple sclerosis.

The chain couples TRBV6-6 to TRBJ2-7; perhaps D is TRBD1 or TRBD2 (6 bases each). CDR1 MNHNY and CDR2 SVGAGI come from the germline V gene (reference sequence). The V and J ends lost 5 bases and 2 bases respectively, with 19 bases between them. The CDR3 contains 16 residues. The CDR3 here is CASSHPERGAAYEQYF. Here the CDR3 DNA reads TGTGCCAGCAGTCACCCGGAGAGGGGGGCGGCCTACGAGCAGTACTTC.

The chain is built from TRBV13 and TRBJ1-2, with TRBD1 matching 9 bases. The CDR3 extends over 15 amino acids. The germline gives CDR1 PRHDT, CDR2 FYEKMQ (reference sequence). J was trimmed by 3 bases and V by 4 bases; bases with no gene match: 6. The CDR3 loop is CASSYPGQGYYGYTF. CDR3 DNA: TGTGCCAGCAGCTATCCGGGACAGGGATACTATGGCTACACCTTC.

The chain employs TRBV5-1 and TRBJ1-2; the D is unclear. The CDR3 totals 14 residues. V was trimmed by 0 bases and J by 6 bases, leaving 12 bases between them. The V gene's germline CDR1 is SGHRS and CDR2 YFSETQ. Here the CDR3 DNA reads TGCGCCAGCAGCTTGGACCTCGGCGGGAATGGCTACACCTTC. As protein: CASSLDLGGNGYTF.

This clonotype was detected a few times. The chain is built from TRBV7-9 and TRBJ2-5; D is undetermined. Gene TRBJ2-7 matches the end of the DNA better, so the J call may be wrong. The CDR3 sequence is 13 residues long. CDR1 and CDR2 from the germline V gene are SEHNR and FQNEAQ (reference sequence). CDR3 DNA: TGTGCCAGCAGCTCAGACATCGGAGACGAGCAGTACTTC. It yields the protein CASSSDIGDEQYF.

The chain is built from TRBV7-2 and TRBJ2-6, with D perhaps TRBD1 (6 bases). V shed 3 bases and J shed 2 bases, with 11 bases lying between them. This CDR3 region has 16 residues. CDR1 and CDR2 (germline): SGHTA, FQGNSA. The CDR3, as DNA: TGTGCCAGCAGCTTCGGACAGTCGGCTGGGGCCAACGTCCTGACTTTC. Translation: CASSFGQSAGANVLTF. Full variable domain (missing parts from reference TRBV7-2 and TRBJ2-6): GAGVSQSPSNKVTEKGKDVELRCDPISGHTALYWYRQSLGQGLEFLIYFQGNSAPDKSGLPSDRFSAERTGGSVSTLTIQRTQQEDSAVYLCASSFGQSAGANVLTFGAGSRLTVL.

This clonotype occurred a few times. The genes are TRBV14 and TRBJ1-6; D might be TRBD1 (5 bases). There are 14 residues in the CDR3. Trimming shortened V by 3 bases and J by 4 bases, and 7 bases separated the two germline ends. Germline CDR1 reads SGHDN; CDR2 reads FVKESK. The DNA for the CDR3 is TGTGCCAGCAGCCATGGACATTATAATTCACCCCTCCACTTT. Amino acid sequence: CASSHGHYNSPLHF.

In its sample, this clonotype was seen once. The gene calls are TRBV6-5 and TRBJ1-2; D is unresolved. The V gene's germline CDR1 is MNHEY and CDR2 SVGAGI. The CDR3 is 15 residues long. Trimming shortened V by 5 bases and J by 0 bases, and 13 bases separated the two germline ends. The CDR3 sequence is CASSLRPGANYGYTF. CDR3 DNA: TGTGCCAGCAGTCTCCGACCCGGGGCTAACTATGGCTACACCTTC.

The CDR3 is CASSQDHGGRVETQYF. In DNA, the CDR3 is TGCGCCAGCAGCCAAGATCATGGAGGGAGGGTCGAGACCCAGTACTTC. The chain combines TRBV4-3 with TRBJ2-5; TRBD2 aligns across 7 bases. Per the germline V gene, CDR1 is LGHNA and CDR2 is YSLEER. The V segment lost 0 bases and the J segment 5 bases; nucleotides outside the gene matches: 9. This CDR3 contains 16 residues.

This chain uses TRBV20-1 with TRBJ2-3, with 11 positions matching TRBD2. Trimming at V came to 1 base and at J to 4 bases, leaving 13 bases not matched to a gene. Germline V gene sequence: CDR1 DFQATT, CDR2 SNEGSKA (reference sequence). This CDR3 has 18 amino acids. The CDR3 here is CSARVAGTSGWRADTQYF. As DNA, the CDR3 is TGCAGTGCTAGAGTCGCCGGGACTAGCGGTTGGAGGGCAGATACGCAGTATTTT.

This chain uses TRBV7-9 with TRBJ2-6; TRBD1 is a possible D gene (5 bases). Germline V gene data show CDR1 as SEHNR and CDR2 as FQNEAQ (reference sequence). Deletions cut 1 base from V and 0 bases from J, with 13 bases between. The CDR3 consists of 18 residues. CDR3 coding DNA: TGTGCCAGCAGCTTAGGTGGCAGGGCCTACTCTGGGGCCAACGTCCTGACTTTC. Its protein is CASSLGGRAYSGANVLTF. Looking up the rest from reference TRBV7-9 and TRBJ2-6 gives the full variable domain: DTGVSQNPRHKITKRGQNVTFRCDPISEHNRLYWYRQTLGQGPEFLTYFQNEAQLEKSRLLSDRFSAERPKGSFSTLEIQRTEQGDSAMYLCASSLGGRAYSGANVLTFGAGSRLTVL.

A few counts support this clonotype. The chain links TRBV4-2 to TRBJ2-1, with 9 bases that match TRBD2. CDR1 and CDR2 from the germline V gene are LGHNA and YNFKEQ. The CDR3 sequence is 15 residues long. With V trimmed by 1 base and J by 6 bases, 4 bases remained unmatched. The CDR3 here is CASSQGVSGSNEQFF. CDR3 DNA: TGTGCCAGCAGCCAAGGGGTTAGCGGGAGCAATGAGCAGTTCTTC.

The V call is TRBV29-1, the J call TRBJ2-1; D gene uncertain. The V and J ends lost 0 bases and 8 bases respectively, with 11 bases between them. CDR1 and CDR2 from the germline V gene are SQVTM and ANQGSEA. This CDR3 contains 13 residues. The CDR3 DNA reads TGCAGCGTTGAAGATGGAGCTTATGATGAGCAGTTCTTC. This translates into CSVEDGAYDEQFF.

The rearrangement joins TRBV3-1 to TRBJ2-7, with 9 bases fitting TRBD1. The CDR3 contains 17 residues. From germline, CDR1 is LGHDT and CDR2 YNNKEL (reference sequence). V trimming: 1 base; J trimming: 1 base; junction bases outside the gene matches: 8. This CDR3 is CASSQVSSGTGSYEQYF. DNA for the CDR3: TGTGCCAGCAGCCAAGTCTCTTCCGGGACAGGGTCCTACGAGCAGTACTTC.

A remark on this clonotype: Compared with germline, one end of the junction differs, possibly owing to a read error. The chain combines TRBV5-6 with TRBJ1-2; unclear D gene. The CDR3 has 13 amino acids. Per germline, CDR1 SGHDT and CDR2 YYEEEE. The CDR3 DNA sequence: TGTGCCAGCAGCGGCTCGTCGATCTATCGCTACACCTTC. It translates to CASSGSSIYRYTF.

The J gene is TRBJ2-1, the V gene TRBV3-1; TRBD2 might be the D (6 bases). V was pared by 0 bases and J by 0 bases, with 12 bases between. Germline values: CDR1 LGHDT, CDR2 YNNKEL (reference sequence). This CDR3 contains 17 residues. The CDR3 DNA reads as TGTGCCAGCAGCCAAGACCTTGCGGGGAGCTCCTACAATGAGCAGTTCTTC. This gives the protein CASSQDLAGSSYNEQFF.

The rearrangement uses TRBV13 and TRBJ2-1, with 8 bases that match TRBD2. V gave up 0 bases and J gave up 7 bases; unmatched junction bases: 8. The CDR3 loop spans 16 amino acids. Germline lookup yields CDR1 PRHDT and CDR2 FYEKMQ (reference sequence). CDR3 sequence: CASSLGPAGVLNEQFF. CDR3 sequence (DNA): TGTGCCAGCAGCTTAGGGCCAGCGGGAGTCTTAAATGAGCAGTTCTTC.

This chain joins TRBV12-3 or TRBV12-4 and TRBJ2-5; 8 bases agree with TRBD1. V gave up 5 bases and J gave up 1 base; unmatched junction bases: 3. This CDR3 has 14 residues. CDR3 loop: CASSPQGAQETQYF. In nucleotides, the CDR3 is TGTGCCAGCAGTCCCCAGGGGGCCCAAGAGACCCAGTACTTC.

The chain is built from TRBV28 and TRBJ2-3, with a weak D call TRBD2 (5 bases). From germline, CDR1 is MDHEN and CDR2 SYDVKM. V lost 1 base and J lost 2, with 13 bases in between. CDR3 length: 16 residues. The CDR3 DNA reads TGTGCCAGCAGTTTATCCCAGACCGGGAACACAGATACGCAGTATTTT. Translating gives CASSLSQTGNTDTQYF.

The chain combines TRBV20-1 with TRBJ2-3, with 11 bases lining up with TRBD2. The CDR3 loop spans 15 amino acids. Looked up from germline, CDR1 is DFQATT and CDR2 is SNEGSKA (reference sequence). Trimming cost V 5 bases and J 4 bases; bases outside gene matches: 8. This CDR3 is CSASYTSGRPDTQYF. The DNA for the CDR3 is TGCAGTGCTTCTTACACTAGCGGGAGACCAGATACGCAGTATTTT.

The J gene is TRBJ2-5, the V gene TRBV20-1; 8 bases map to TRBD1. V shed 5 bases and J 3 bases; nucleotides not matched to a gene: 2. Germline assignment: CDR1 DFQATT and CDR2 SNEGSKA (reference sequence). CDR3 length: 12 amino acids. The CDR3 nucleotides are TGCAGTGCTCAGGACAGGGAAGAGACCCAGTACTTC. This encodes CSAQDREETQYF.

The chain joins TRBV12-5 to TRBJ2-4; 7 bases are shared with TRBD1. Matching the DNA end better, TRBJ2-7 makes the J call doubtful. CDR1 and CDR2 (germline): LGHNT, FRNRAP. The CDR3 consists of 17 residues. The CDR3 DNA reads TGTGCTAGTGGTTTAAAAGAGGGTTTGGGACAGAGTTGCGAGCAGTACTTC. Amino acid sequence: CASGLKEGLGQSCEQYF.

This clonotype showed up just a few times. J is TRBJ2-7 and V is TRBV20-1; TRBD2 matches at 12 bases. The germline CDR1 and CDR2 sequences are DFQATT and SNEGSKA (reference sequence). This CDR3 has 15 residues. V shed 3 bases, J shed 3 bases, and the junction held 6 bases outside the gene matches. The CDR3 reads CSARVPGLAGYEQYF. In DNA form, the CDR3 reads TGCAGTGCTAGGGTACCGGGACTAGCGGGCTACGAGCAGTACTTC.

This clonotype was observed a handful of times. The chain joins TRBV10-3 to TRBJ2-6; D might be TRBD1 (5 bases). Germline assignment: CDR1 ENHRY and CDR2 SYGVKD. This CDR3 comprises 16 residues. V was trimmed by 0 bases and J by 0 bases, leaving 6 bases between them. The CDR3 region has the DNA TGTGCCATCAGTGAGTCGGGGCCCTCTGGGGCCAACGTCCTGACTTTC. Amino acids: CAISESGPSGANVLTF.

The genes are TRBV7-2 and TRBJ2-3, with TRBD2 matching over 9 bases. The CDR3 sequence is 15 residues long. Losses at the gene ends were 8 bases for V and 2 bases for J; bases not matched to a gene: 8. Germline lookup yields CDR1 SGHTA and CDR2 FQGNSA. CDR3 nucleotide sequence: TGTGCCAGCCGATTACCGGGACTAGCCACAGATACGCAGTATTTT. This translates into CASRLPGLATDTQYF.

The gene calls are TRBV4-3 and TRBJ2-1; TRBD2 agrees at 9 bases. The CDR3 is 17 residues long. Per germline, CDR1 LGHNA and CDR2 YSLEER. With 0 bases clipped from V and 10 bases from J, the junction kept 13 bases outside the gene matches. CDR3 bases: TGCGCCAGCAGCCAAGATTCGCTTATGGGACTAGCTGTCGAGCAGTTCTTC. This codes for CASSQDSLMGLAVEQFF.

This clonotype was observed a handful of times. This chain links TRBV2 with TRBJ1-5, with a possible D match to TRBD1 (6 bases). Germline lookup yields CDR1 SNHLY and CDR2 FYNNEI. V lost 1 base to trimming and J lost 0 bases, with 19 bases between them. The CDR3 covers 19 residues. CDR3 sequence reads: CASSEGAGASKNSNQPQHF. The CDR3 nucleotides are TGTGCCAGCAGTGAAGGTGCAGGGGCCTCCAAGAATAGCAATCAGCCCCAGCATTTT.

The chain combines TRBV7-2 with TRBJ2-5, with TRBD1 identical over 8 bases. The CDR3 spans 15 residues. V shed 5 bases and J 5 bases; nucleotides not matched to a gene: 10. The germline V gene encodes CDR1 SGHTA and CDR2 FQGNSA. CDR3 sequence (DNA): TGTACCAGCAGCCTGCAGGGGGCCTTTGGGGAGACCCAGTACTTC. This translates into CTSSLQGAFGETQYF.

The genes are TRBV28 and TRBJ2-1; 8 bases are a match to TRBD2. The CDR3 totals 17 residues. Germline trimming cut 6 bases from V and 6 bases from J; bases unmatched to any gene: 16. Germline assignment: CDR1 MDHEN and CDR2 SYDVKM. Here the CDR3 reads CASRTNPGGPLGNEQFF. For the CDR3, the DNA is TGTGCCAGCAGGACTAATCCGGGAGGGCCACTAGGCAATGAGCAGTTCTTC.

A few counts support this clonotype. The J gene is TRBJ2-5, the V gene TRBV20-1; D might be TRBD2 (6 bases). This CDR3 has 13 amino acids. The V end was cut by 7 bases, the J end by 4 bases, with 16 bases between. Germline V gene sequence: CDR1 DFQATT, CDR2 SNEGSKA (reference sequence). The CDR3 loop reads CSVGGVGPETQYF. CDR3 DNA: TGCAGTGTGGGGGGAGTGGGCCCAGAGACCCAGTACTTC.

A few counts support this clonotype. The genes are TRBV12-3 or TRBV12-4 and TRBJ2-7; possible D gene TRBD2, 5 bases. There are 15 residues in the CDR3. Between the trimmed V and J ends, which lost 0 bases and 0 bases, there was a span of 9 bases. This CDR3 reads CASSLAEASSYEQYF. CDR3 DNA: TGTGCCAGCAGTTTAGCGGAGGCCAGCTCCTACGAGCAGTACTTC.

The J gene is TRBJ1-5, the V gene TRBV7-2; D possibly corresponds to TRBD1 (6 bases). In germline, CDR1 is SGHTA, CDR2 FQGNSA. V was clipped by 6 bases and J by 7 bases, with 19 bases between them. The CDR3 length is 15 residues. This CDR3 is CASRSGTGMGQPQHF. The CDR3 DNA is TGTGCCAGCAGGTCCGGAACAGGGATGGGACAGCCCCAGCATTTT.